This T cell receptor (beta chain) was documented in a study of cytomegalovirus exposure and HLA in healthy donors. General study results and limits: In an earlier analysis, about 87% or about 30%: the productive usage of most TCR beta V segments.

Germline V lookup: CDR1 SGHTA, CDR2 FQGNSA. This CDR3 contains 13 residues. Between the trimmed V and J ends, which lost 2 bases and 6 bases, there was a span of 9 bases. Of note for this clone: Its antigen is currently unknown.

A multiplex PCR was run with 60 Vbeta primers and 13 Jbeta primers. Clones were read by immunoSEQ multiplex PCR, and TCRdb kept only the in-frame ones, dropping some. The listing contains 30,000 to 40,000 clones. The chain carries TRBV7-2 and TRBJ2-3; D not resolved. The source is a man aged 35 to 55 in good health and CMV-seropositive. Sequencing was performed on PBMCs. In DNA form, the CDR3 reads TGTGCCAGCAGCTTATCTAGTCTGGATACGCAGTATTTT. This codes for CASSLSSLDTQYF.